The count of the clone carrying this TCR beta chain is one. Antigen specificity is unknown. The data derive from a study of cytomegalovirus exposure and HLA in healthy donors. Overall study findings and caveats: Cytomegalovirus status, reportedly, was diagnosed with high specificity and sensitivity by the classifier. As a later analysis showed, a missense DCLRE1C variant was linked to trimming of TCR beta V- and J-genes. CMV serostatus alone was available as immune exposure information.

This PCR relied on a set of 60 Vbeta primers and 13 Jbeta primers. Original processing methods: In a later analysis, the count reached some 88 million unique TCR beta chains, with around 11 million shared. The assay was immunoSEQ multiplex PCR, and TCRdb's table has in-frame clones only and misses some. The V and J calls and clone size were taken over from that table, and D and trimming were inferred from the DNA. The data contain about 260,000 clones, about four fifths of them singletons. CDR3 size: 14 residues. Trimming shortened V by 2 bases and J by 4 bases, and 11 bases separated the two germline ends. Germline V lookup: CDR1 MDHEN, CDR2 SYDVKM.

This TCR derives from a middle-aged woman in good health and CMV-seropositive. V gene TRBV28 combines with J gene TRBJ1-2; D gene uncertain. Material for sequencing was PBMCs. CDR3 in DNA: TGTGCCAGCAGTTTAGTCGGGGTGGGCTATGGCTACACCTTC. It is translated as CASSLVGVGYGYTF.